This T cell receptor beta chain was documented in a study of blood T cell repertoires in COVID-19. Sequenced by immunoSEQ multiplex PCR; TCRdb stores in-frame clones only, minus some. Of approximately 180,000 clones listed, over 75% are singletons. The CDR3 spans 15 residues. The V gene's germline CDR1 is ENHRY and CDR2 SYGVKD. V lost 6 bases and J 4 bases, leaving 16 bases between the germline ends. The rearrangement joins TRBV10-3 to TRBJ1-5; no definite D call. This receptor was taken from a human donor with active or convalescent COVID-19. The donor label of this sample is uncertain. The sequenced sample was peripheral blood. The CDR3, as DNA: TGTGCCATCAGGTCGGACGCGGGCTGGAATCAGCCCCAGCATTTT. Translation gives CAIRSDAGWNQPQHF.